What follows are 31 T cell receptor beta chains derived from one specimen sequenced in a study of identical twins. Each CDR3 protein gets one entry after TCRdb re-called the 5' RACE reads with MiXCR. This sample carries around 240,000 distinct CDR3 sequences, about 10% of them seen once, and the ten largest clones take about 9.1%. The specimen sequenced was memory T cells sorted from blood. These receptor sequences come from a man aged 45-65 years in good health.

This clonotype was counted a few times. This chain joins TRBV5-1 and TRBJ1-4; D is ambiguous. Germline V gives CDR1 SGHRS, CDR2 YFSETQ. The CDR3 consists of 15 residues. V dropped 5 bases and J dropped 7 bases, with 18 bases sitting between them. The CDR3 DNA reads TGCGCCAGCAGAGGCGCGAGGGATCTAAGTGAAAAACTGTTTTTT. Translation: CASRGARDLSEKLFF.

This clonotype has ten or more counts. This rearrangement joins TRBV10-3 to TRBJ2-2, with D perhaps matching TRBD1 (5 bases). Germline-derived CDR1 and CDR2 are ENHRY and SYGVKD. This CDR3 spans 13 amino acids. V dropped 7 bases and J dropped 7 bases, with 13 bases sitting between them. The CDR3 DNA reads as TGTGCCATCAAGGACACCGAATTCGGGGAGCTGTTTTTT. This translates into CAIKDTEFGELFF.

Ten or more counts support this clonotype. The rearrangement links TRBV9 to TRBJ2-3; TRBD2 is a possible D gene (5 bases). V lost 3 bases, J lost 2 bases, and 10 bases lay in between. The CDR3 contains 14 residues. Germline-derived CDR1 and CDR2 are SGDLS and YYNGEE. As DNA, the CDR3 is TGTGCCAGCAGCGAAAGCGGTTACACAGATACGCAGTATTTT. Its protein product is CASSESGYTDTQYF.

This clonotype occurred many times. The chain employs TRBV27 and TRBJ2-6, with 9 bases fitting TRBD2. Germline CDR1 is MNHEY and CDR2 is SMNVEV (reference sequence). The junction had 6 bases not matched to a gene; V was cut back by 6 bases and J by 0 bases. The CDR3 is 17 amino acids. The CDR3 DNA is TGTGCCAGCAGGCGACTAGCGGAGCTCTCTGGGGCCAACGTCCTGACTTTC. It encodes CASRRLAELSGANVLTF.

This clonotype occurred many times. This chain's CDR3 is CASRKGWGNQPQHF. In nucleotides, the CDR3 is TGTGCCAGCCGAAAGGGCTGGGGCAATCAGCCCCAGCATTTT. The rearrangement uses TRBV27 and TRBJ1-5; D unclear. V lost 8 bases to trimming and J lost 2 bases, with 13 bases between them. This CDR3 comprises 14 residues. CDR1 is MNHEY and CDR2 is SMNVEV in the germline V gene (reference sequence).

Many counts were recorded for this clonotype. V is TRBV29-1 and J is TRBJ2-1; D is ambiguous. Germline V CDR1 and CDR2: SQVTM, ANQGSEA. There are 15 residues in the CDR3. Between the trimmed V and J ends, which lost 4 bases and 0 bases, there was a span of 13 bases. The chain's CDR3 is CSVAGRPSSYNEQFF. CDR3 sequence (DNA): TGCAGCGTTGCGGGCAGGCCGAGCTCCTACAATGAGCAGTTCTTC.

The CDR3 spells CASRETLNTQYF. The CDR3 DNA follows: TGTGCCAGCAGAGAAACCTTGAATACGCAGTATTTT. The chain recombines TRBV28 with TRBJ2-3; D is unclear. The CDR3 totals 12 residues. Germline loops: CDR1 MDHEN, CDR2 SYDVKM. V lost 6 bases, J lost 7 bases, and 11 bases lay in between. Together with reference TRBV28 and TRBJ2-3, the CDR3 gives the full variable domain: DVKVTQSSRYLVKRTGEKVFLECVQDMDHENMFWYRQDPGLGLRLIYFSYDVKMKEKGDIPEGYSVSREKKERFSLILESASTNQTSMYLCASRETLNTQYFGPGTRLTVL.

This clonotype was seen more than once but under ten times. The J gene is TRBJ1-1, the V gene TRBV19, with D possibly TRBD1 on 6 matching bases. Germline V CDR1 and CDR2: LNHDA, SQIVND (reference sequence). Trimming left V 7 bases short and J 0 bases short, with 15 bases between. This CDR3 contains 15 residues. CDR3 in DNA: TGTGCCAGTAACCACGGACAGCTGATGAACACTGAAGCTTTCTTT. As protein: CASNHGQLMNTEAFF.

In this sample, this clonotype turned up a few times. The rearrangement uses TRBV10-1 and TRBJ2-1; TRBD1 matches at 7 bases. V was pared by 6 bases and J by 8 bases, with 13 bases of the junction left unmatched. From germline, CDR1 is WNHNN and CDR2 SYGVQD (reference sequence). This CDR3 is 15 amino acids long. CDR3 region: CASSLGTVSNDEQFF. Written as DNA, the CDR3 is TGCGCCAGCAGCCTGGGGACAGTCTCAAACGATGAGCAGTTCTTC.

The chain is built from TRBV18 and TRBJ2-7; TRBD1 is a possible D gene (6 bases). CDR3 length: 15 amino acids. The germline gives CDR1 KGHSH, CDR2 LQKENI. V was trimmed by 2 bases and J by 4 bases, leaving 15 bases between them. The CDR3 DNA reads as TGTGCCAGCTCACCAGGAGGACAGCTTAAGTACGAGCAGTACTTC. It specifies CASSPGGQLKYEQYF.

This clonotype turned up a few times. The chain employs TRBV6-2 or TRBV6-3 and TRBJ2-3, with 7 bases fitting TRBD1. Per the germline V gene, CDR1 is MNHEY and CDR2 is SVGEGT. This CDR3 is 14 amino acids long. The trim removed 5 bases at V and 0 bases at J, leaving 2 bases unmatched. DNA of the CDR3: TGTGCCAGCAGTGGACAGGCAAGCACAGATACGCAGTATTTT. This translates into CASSGQASTDTQYF.

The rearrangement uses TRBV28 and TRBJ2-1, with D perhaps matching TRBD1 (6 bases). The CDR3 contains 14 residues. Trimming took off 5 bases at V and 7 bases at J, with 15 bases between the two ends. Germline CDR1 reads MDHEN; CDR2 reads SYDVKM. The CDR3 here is CASSIPGQINEQFF. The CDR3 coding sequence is TGTGCCAGCAGTATCCCCGGACAGATAAATGAGCAGTTCTTC.

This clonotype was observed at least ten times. CDR3 nucleotides: TGTGCCAGCACCCTTAGACAGGACCTTATCGATGGCTACACCTTC. Amino acids: CASTLRQDLIDGYTF. The chain carries TRBV12-3 or TRBV12-4 and TRBJ1-2; perhaps TRBD1 as D (6 bases). The CDR3 covers 15 residues. With 7 bases removed from V and 6 bases from J, the gap between germline ends came to 21 bases.

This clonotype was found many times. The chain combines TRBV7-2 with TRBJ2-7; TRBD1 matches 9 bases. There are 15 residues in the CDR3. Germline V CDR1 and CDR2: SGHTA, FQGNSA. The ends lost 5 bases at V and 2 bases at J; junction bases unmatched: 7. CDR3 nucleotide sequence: TGTGCCAGCAGCCCGTCAGGGACAGGGACCTACGAGCAGTACTTC. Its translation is CASSPSGTGTYEQYF. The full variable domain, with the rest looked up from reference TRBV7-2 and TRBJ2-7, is GAGVSQSPSNKVTEKGKDVELRCDPISGHTALYWYRQSLGQGLEFLIYFQGNSAPDKSGLPSDRFSAERTGGSVSTLTIQRTQQEDSAVYLCASSPSGTGTYEQYFGPGTRLTVT.

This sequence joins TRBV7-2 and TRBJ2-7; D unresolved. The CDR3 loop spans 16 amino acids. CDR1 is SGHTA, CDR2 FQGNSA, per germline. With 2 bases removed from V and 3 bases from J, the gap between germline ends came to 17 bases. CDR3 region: CASSLMTADVGYEQYF. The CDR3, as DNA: TGTGCCAGCAGCTTAATGACGGCCGATGTCGGCTACGAGCAGTACTTC.

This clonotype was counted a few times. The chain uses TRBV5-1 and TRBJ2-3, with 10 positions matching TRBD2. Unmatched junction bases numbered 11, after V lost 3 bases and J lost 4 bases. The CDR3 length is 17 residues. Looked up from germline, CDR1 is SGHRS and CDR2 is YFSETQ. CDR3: CASSSSGGAFQADTQYF. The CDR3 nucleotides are TGCGCCAGCAGCTCAAGCGGGGGGGCTTTTCAAGCAGATACGCAGTATTTT.

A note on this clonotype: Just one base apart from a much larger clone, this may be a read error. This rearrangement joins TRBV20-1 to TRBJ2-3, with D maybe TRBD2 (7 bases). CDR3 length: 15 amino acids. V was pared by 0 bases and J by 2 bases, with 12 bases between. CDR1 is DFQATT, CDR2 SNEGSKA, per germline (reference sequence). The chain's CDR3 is CSARDIGGATDTQYF. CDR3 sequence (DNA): TGCAGTGCTAGAGATATAGGGGGGGCCACAGATACGCAGTATTTT.

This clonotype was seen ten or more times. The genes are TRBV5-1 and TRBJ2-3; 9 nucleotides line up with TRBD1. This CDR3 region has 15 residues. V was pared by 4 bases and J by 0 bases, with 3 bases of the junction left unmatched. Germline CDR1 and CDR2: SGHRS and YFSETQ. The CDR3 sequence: CASSGGTGSTDTQYF. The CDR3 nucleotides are TGCGCCAGCAGCGGAGGGACAGGGAGCACAGATACGCAGTATTTT.

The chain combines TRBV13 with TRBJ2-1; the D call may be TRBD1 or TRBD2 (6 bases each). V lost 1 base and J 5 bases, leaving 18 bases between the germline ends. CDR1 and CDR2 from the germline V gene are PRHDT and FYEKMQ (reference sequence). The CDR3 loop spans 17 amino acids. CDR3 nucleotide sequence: TGTGCCAGCAGCTTAGAGTTGAGAGGGGGGATTGACAATGAGCAGTTCTTC. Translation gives CASSLELRGGIDNEQFF.

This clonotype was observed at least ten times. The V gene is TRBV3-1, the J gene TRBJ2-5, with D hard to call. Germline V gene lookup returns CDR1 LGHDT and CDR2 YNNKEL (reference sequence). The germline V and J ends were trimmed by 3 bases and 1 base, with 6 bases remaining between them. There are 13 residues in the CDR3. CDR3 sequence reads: CASSHEFQETQYF. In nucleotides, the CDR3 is TGTGCCAGCAGCCATGAGTTCCAAGAGACCCAGTACTTC.

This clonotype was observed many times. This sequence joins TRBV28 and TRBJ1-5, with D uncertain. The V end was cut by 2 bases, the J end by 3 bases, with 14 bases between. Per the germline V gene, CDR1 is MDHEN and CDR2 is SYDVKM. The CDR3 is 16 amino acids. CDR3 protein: CASSLVGFRANQPQHF. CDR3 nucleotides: TGTGCCAGCAGTTTAGTGGGGTTTAGGGCCAATCAGCCCCAGCATTTT. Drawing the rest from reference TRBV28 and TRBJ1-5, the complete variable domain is DVKVTQSSRYLVKRTGEKVFLECVQDMDHENMFWYRQDPGLGLRLIYFSYDVKMKEKGDIPEGYSVSREKKERFSLILESASTNQTSMYLCASSLVGFRANQPQHFGDGTRLSIL.

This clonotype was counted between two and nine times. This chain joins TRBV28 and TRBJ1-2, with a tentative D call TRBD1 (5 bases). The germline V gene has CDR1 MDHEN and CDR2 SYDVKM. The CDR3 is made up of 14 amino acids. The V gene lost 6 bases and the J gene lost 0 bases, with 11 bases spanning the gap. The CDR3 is CASSPGGANYGYTF. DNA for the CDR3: TGTGCCAGCAGCCCTGGGGGAGCTAACTATGGCTACACCTTC.

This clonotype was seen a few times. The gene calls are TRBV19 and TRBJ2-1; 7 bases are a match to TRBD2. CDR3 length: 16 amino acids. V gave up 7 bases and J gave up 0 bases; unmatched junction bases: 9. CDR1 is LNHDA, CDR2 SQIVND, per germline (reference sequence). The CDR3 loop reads CASKSRGEGSYNEQFF. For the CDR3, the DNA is TGTGCCAGTAAATCTCGGGGGGAGGGCTCCTACAATGAGCAGTTCTTC. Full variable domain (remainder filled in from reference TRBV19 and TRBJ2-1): DGGITQSPKYLFRKEGQNVTLSCEQNLNHDAMYWYRQDPGQGLRLIYYSQIVNDFQKGDIAEGYSVSREKKESFPLTVTSAQKNPTAFYLCASKSRGEGSYNEQFFGPGTRLTVL.

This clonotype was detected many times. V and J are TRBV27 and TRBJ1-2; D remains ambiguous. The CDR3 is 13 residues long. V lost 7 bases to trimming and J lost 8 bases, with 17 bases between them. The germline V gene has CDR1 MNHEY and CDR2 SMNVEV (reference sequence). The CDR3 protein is CASNGFSGRGYTF. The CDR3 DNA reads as TGTGCCAGCAACGGATTCTCGGGCAGAGGCTACACCTTC.

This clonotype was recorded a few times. The CDR3 DNA follows: TGCGCCAGCAGCACGGATGCTGGGCCTAGCAATCAGCCCCAGCATTTT. Encoded protein: CASSTDAGPSNQPQHF. The chain is built from TRBV5-1 and TRBJ1-5; no clear D gene. The CDR3 is 16 amino acids. Germline values: CDR1 SGHRS, CDR2 YFSETQ. Trimming removed 4 bases at V and 0 bases at J, with 14 bases between.

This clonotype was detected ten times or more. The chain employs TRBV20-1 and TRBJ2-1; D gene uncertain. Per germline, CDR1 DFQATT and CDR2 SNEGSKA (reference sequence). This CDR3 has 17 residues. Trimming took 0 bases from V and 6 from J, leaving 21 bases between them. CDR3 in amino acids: CSARDSFDPNHLNEQFF. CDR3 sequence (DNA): TGCAGTGCTAGAGATTCTTTCGACCCGAATCATCTCAATGAGCAGTTCTTC.

CDR3 in DNA: TGTGCCAGCAGTTTGAGGGAACCAAGCTCTGGGGCCAACGTCCTGACTTTC. Translation: CASSLREPSSGANVLTF. The chain couples TRBV27 to TRBJ2-6; tentative D call: TRBD2 (5 bases). Trimming shortened V by 3 bases and J by 0 bases, and 12 bases separated the two germline ends. CDR1 is MNHEY and CDR2 is SMNVEV in the germline V gene (reference sequence). CDR3 length: 17 amino acids.

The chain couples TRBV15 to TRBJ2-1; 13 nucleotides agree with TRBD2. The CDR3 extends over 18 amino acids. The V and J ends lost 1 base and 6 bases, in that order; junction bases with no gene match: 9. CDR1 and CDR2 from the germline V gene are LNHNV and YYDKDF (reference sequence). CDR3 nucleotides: TGTGCCACCAGCAGAGGCGGGACTAGCGGGATAGGAGGCAATGAGCAGTTCTTC. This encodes CATSRGGTSGIGGNEQFF.

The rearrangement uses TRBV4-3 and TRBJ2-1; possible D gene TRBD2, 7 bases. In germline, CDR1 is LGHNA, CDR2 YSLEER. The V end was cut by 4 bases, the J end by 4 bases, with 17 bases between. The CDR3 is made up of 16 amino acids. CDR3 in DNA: TGCGCCAGCAGCCGAGGGGGACTAACAATTTACAATGAGCAGTTCTTC. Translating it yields CASSRGGLTIYNEQFF.

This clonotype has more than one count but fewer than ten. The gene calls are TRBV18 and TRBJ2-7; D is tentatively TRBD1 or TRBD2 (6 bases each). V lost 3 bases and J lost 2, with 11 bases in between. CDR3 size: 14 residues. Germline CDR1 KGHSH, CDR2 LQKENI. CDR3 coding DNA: TGTGCCAGCTCACCGAGGGGGGAAGCCTACGAGCAGTACTTC. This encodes CASSPRGEAYEQYF. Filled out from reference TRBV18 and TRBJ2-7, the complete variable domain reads NAGVMQNPRHLVRRRGQEARLRCSPMKGHSHVYWYRQLPEEGLKFMVYLQKENIIDESGMPKERFSAEFPKEGPSILRIQQVVRGDSAAYFCASSPRGEAYEQYFGPGTRLTVT.

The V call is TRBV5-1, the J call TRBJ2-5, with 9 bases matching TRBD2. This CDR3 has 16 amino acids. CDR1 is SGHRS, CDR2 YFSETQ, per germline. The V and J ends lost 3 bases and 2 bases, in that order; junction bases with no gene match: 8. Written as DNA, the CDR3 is TGCGCCAGCAGCTGGGCGGTAGCGGGGGTTCAAGAGACCCAGTACTTC. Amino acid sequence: CASSWAVAGVQETQYF.